This paragraph covers one T cell receptor beta chain sequence. Which antigen it targets is not known. No much larger clone exists at a distance of one base, and base qualities are not known. Via the germline V gene, CDR1 is SGHTA and CDR2 FQGTGA. V is pared back by 6 bases and J by 6 bases, with 17 bases lying between the germline termini. Spanning cysteine to phenylalanine, the CDR3 consists of 14 amino acids. Only CDR3 DNA remains: 42 bases, in frame from the first base. TCRbeta CDR3 regions were amplified from genomic DNA using the immunoSEQ Assay, a bias-controlled multiplex PCR. In the authors' own workflow: Nucleated cell counts per sample were estimated from amplification of reference gene primers within the assay. To quantify the absolute abundance of each unique TCRbeta CDR3 rearrangement, sequence reads were collapsed and filtered. Productive Simpson clonality was computed per sample as the square root of Simpson's diversity index over productive rearrangements. TCRdb mirrors the immuneACCESS table, restricted to in-frame sequences. Some clones are absent from its copies; in checked studies, under half trace to an unresolved V gene, and the reason for the others is unknown. D and trimming were read from the DNA, whereas the V and J calls and clone size are those reported in that table. This sample is represented by about 200,000 clones; just under 85% of them were singletons. The ten largest clonotypes hold about 15% of the sample.

These data belong to a study of blood T cell repertoires in COVID-19 (dated by TCRdb to the early 2020s). A note on the overall study: Samples covering the acute and convalescent phases of COVID-19 were provided by collaborators in the United States, Italy and Spain. The sample metadata nearly always contained a de-identified subject ID, COVID-19 status, age in years and sex. Subjects who had been exposed to COVID-19, were actively infected with it, or had recovered from it provided the deeply sampled blood TCRbeta repertoires that made up the dataset. The repertoires were made available in a free public database intended to serve as a resource for research on the immune response to SARS-CoV-2. The prospective study material was composed of cDNA or gDNA derived from T cells, B-cell-depleted T cells, or PBMCs. Samples were obtained from the ongoing ImmuneRACE study (first 160 participants) and from 1,254 subjects provided by 6 global collaborators. Where HLA class I and class II types were available, the types were taken from metadata supplied by the sample provider, not from assay-based typing. Overall results and qualifications from the work: The quantity of clinical and demographic metadata differed by source and by participant and was supplied without curation.

Participants in the prospective study were aged about 18 to 89 years, lived in 20 to 25 United States geographic areas, and enrolled through a virtual design. In the prospective study, participants were assigned to cohorts based on the clinical history participants reported in a screening survey and a study questionnaire. ImmuneRACE Cohort 3 recovered participants were defined by two consecutive negative NP/OP PCR tests, healthcare professional clearance, or symptom resolution. Mobile phlebotomists in the prospective study collected whole blood, serum and a nasopharyngeal or oropharyngeal swab from every participant. Additional blood draws and questionnaires over an approximately 2-month period could optionally be provided by prospective study participants. Prospective study blood samples were shipped either frozen or at room temperature before DNA extraction.

The sequence derives from a man in his forties or fifties who had recovered from COVID-19. Sequencing was done on a sample of PBMCs or T cells enriched from blood (not recorded which). The sequence links TRBV7-3 to TRBJ1-1; the D gene is unclear. The CDR3 is CASSAGFHLPEAFF. The sequenced DNA: TGTGCCAGCAGTGCCGGGTTTCATCTCCCTGAAGCTTTCTTT.